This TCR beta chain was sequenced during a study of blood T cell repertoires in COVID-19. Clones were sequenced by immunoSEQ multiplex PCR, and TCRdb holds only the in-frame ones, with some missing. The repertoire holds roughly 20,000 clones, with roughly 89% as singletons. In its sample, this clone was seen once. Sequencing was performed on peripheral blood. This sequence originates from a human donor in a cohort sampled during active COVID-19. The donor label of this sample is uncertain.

In nucleotides, the CDR3 is TGCGCCAGCAGCGTGTGGGGAGGGACTGAAGCTTTCTTT. Translation: CASSVWGGTEAFF. V and J are TRBV5-1 and TRBJ1-1, with D uncertain. The V and J ends lost 4 bases and 5 bases respectively, with 12 bases between them. Germline CDR1 SGHRS, CDR2 YFSETQ. The CDR3 runs 13 residues.